A selection of T cell receptor beta chains follows, all from one sample in a study of control samples from healthy donors and cancer patients. This table comes from immunoSEQ multiplex PCR, and its TCRdb copy is limited to in-frame clones, with some not included. This table has roughly 180,000 clones, approximately 92% appearing once. Sequenced sample: blood. These receptors were taken from a woman aged 60-75 years in good health. Both conserved end residues are part of each CDR3. The D gene is left open where the match is weak. For some rows the clone size is stated as once, few or many, or as a class when expanded; others skip it.

clone_size	d_call	v_call	j_call	cdr3_nt	cdr3_aa
once	TRBD2	TRBV2	TRBJ2-4	TGTGCCAGCAGTTCAGGACTAGTAGAAAACATTCAGTACTTC	CASSSGLVENIQYF
-	-	TRBV9	TRBJ2-3	TGTGCCAGCAGTCGAAACACCCCAGATACGCAGTATTTT	CASSRNTPDTQYF
-	TRBD2	TRBV7-8	TRBJ2-1	TGTGCCAGCAGCTCAGCGGGGGGGAGACCTGGTGAGTTCTTC	CASSSAGGRPGEFF
-	-	TRBV19	TRBJ1-1	TGTGCCAGTAGTCCTTCGGGGTGGAGTAAAAACACTGAAGCTTTCTTT	CASSPSGWSKNTEAFF
-	-	TRBV4-3	TRBJ1-4	TGCGCCAGCAGCCATACGGGGGGGACAACTAATGAAAAACTGTTTTTT	CASSHTGGTTNEKLFF
-	-	TRBV4-2	TRBJ1-3	TGTGCCAGCAGCCAAGTCCTAACAGGGCTCTCTGGAAACACCATATATTTT	CASSQVLTGLSGNTIYF
-	TRBD2	TRBV7-6	TRBJ2-3	TGTGCCAGCAGCTTAGAGGCTAGCGGGGGCTCTTCAAATACGCAGTATTTT	CASSLEASGGSSNTQYF
-	TRBD1	TRBV18	TRBJ1-1	TGTGCCAGCTCGAAGACAGGGCGGGACACTGAAGCTTTCTTT	CASSKTGRDTEAFF
-	TRBD1	TRBV6-5	TRBJ1-6	TGTGCCAGCCGGACAGGTATCGATAATTCACCCCTCCACTTT	CASRTGIDNSPLHF
-	TRBD2	TRBV11-2	TRBJ2-5	TGTGCCAGCAGCTTAACTAGCGGGGGGTTGGAGACCCAGTACTTC	CASSLTSGGLETQYF
-	-	TRBV7-8	TRBJ1-2	TGTGCCAGCAGCTTATGGGAGGGTATCACCTTC	CASSLWEGITF
-	TRBD1	TRBV29-1	TRBJ1-5	TGCAGCGTAGCAGGGGGCCCCTTCAATCAGCCCCAGCATTTT	CSVAGGPFNQPQHF
-	-	TRBV6-2/TRBV6-3	TRBJ2-5	TGTGCCAGCAGTTACCCAACGCGGGGAGAAGGGATAGAGACCCAGTACTTC	CASSYPTRGEGIETQYF
-	TRBD1	TRBV7-9	TRBJ1-4	TGTGCCAGCGGTCAATGGGTAGGACAGGGTAATGAAAAACTGTTTTTT	CASGQWVGQGNEKLFF
once	-	TRBV7-2	TRBJ2-1	TGTGCCAGCAGCCCCCGGGCGACTAGTATGAGGTCCTACAATGAGCAGTTCTTC	CASSPRATSMRSYNEQFF
-	TRBD2	TRBV6-2/TRBV6-3	TRBJ2-7	TGTGCCAGCAGTTACCTCCGAGCGGGGGTCGGCGAGCAGTACTTC	CASSYLRAGVGEQYF
-	TRBD1	TRBV29-1	TRBJ1-5	TGCAGCGTCTCGTGGACAGGAGTCAATCAGCCCCAGCATTTT	CSVSWTGVNQPQHF
-	-	TRBV6-2/TRBV6-3	TRBJ1-1	TGTGCCAGCACCCCAACCGGGGGTGGGAACACTGAAGCTTTCTTT	CASTPTGGGNTEAFF
-	-	TRBV6-5	TRBJ1-2	TGTGCCAGCAGTTACAATGCAGGAGACTATGGCTACACCTTC	CASSYNAGDYGYTF
-	-	TRBV2	TRBJ2-2	TGTGCCAGCAGTAGGGACTGGAACACCGGGGAGCTGTTTTTT	CASSRDWNTGELFF
-	-	TRBV18	TRBJ1-5	TGTGCCAGCTCGATCGCCGAGATGAGCAATCAGCCCCAGCATTTT	CASSIAEMSNQPQHF
once	-	TRBV5-4	TRBJ2-4	TGTGCCAGCAGCTTGTGGGGCCGGGACATTCAGTACTTC	CASSLWGRDIQYF
-	TRBD2	TRBV2	TRBJ2-1	TGTGCCAGCAGTAGAGGACTAGCGGGGCTCTACAATGAGCAGTTCTTC	CASSRGLAGLYNEQFF
-	TRBD2	TRBV18	TRBJ2-7	TGTGCCAGCACCTACGAAGGGACTAGCGGGTCCTACGAGCAGTACTTC	CASTYEGTSGSYEQYF
-	-	TRBV10-3	TRBJ1-5	TGTGCCATCAGTGTGGAGGGCGGGGGTCAGCCCCAGCATTTT	CAISVEGGGQPQHF
-	TRBD1	TRBV5-3	TRBJ1-6	TGTGCCCACCGGACAGGGACTATGCGGAATTCACCCCTCCACTTT	CAHRTGTMRNSPLHF
-	-	TRBV7-2	TRBJ1-5	TGTGCCAGCAGCTTTTCGGGCGGCAATAGCAATCAGCCCCAGCATTTT	CASSFSGGNSNQPQHF
-	-	TRBV11-2	TRBJ2-1	TGTGCCAGCAGCCGAAAATCTCTTGATGAGCAGTTCTTC	CASSRKSLDEQFF
-	TRBD2	TRBV28	TRBJ2-7	TGTGCCACCTCTAAAAGCGGGGGGGCAACCTACGAGCAGTACTTC	CATSKSGGATYEQYF
-	-	TRBV14	TRBJ1-2	TGTGCCAGCAGCCAAAATCATGGGCCCTGGGATGGCTACACCTTC	CASSQNHGPWDGYTF
once	-	TRBV5-6	TRBJ1-3	TGTGCCAGCAGCTTAACAGGGATGGTTTATCGTTCTGGAAACACCATATATTTT	CASSLTGMVYRSGNTIYF
-	TRBD1	TRBV3-1/TRBV3-2	TRBJ2-7	TGTGCCAGCAGCCAAGAGGGACAGATTTACGAGCAGTACTTC	CASSQEGQIYEQYF
-	TRBD2	TRBV6-2/TRBV6-3	TRBJ2-1	TGTGCCAGCAGTACGGGACTAGCGGGTCTGAGGCGGTTCTTC	CASSTGLAGLRRFF
-	TRBD1	TRBV25-1	TRBJ1-1	TGTGCCAGCAGCGAACAGGGGTGGACTGAAGCTTTCTTT	CASSEQGWTEAFF
-	-	TRBV7-9	TRBJ1-4	TGTGCCAGCAGCCCCAGGCCCGAAAAACTGTTTTTT	CASSPRPEKLFF
-	-	TRBV19	TRBJ2-2	TGTGCCAGTAGTGCAGATTACACCGGGGAGCTGTTTTTT	CASSADYTGELFF
-	-	TRBV10-2	TRBJ1-1	TGCGCCAGCAGTGATTCAGGGCGGACTGAAGCTTTCTTT	CASSDSGRTEAFF
-	-	TRBV5-1	TRBJ2-7	TGCGCCAGCAGCACTCCATCCTACGAGCAGTACTTC	CASSTPSYEQYF
-	-	TRBV6-1	TRBJ1-3	TGTGCCAGCAGTGACCGCCCGCAGAGCTCCTCTGGAAACACCATATATTTT	CASSDRPQSSSGNTIYF
-	-	TRBV20-1	TRBJ2-7	TGCAGTGCCGCGCGTAGGGACGAGCAGTACTTC	CSAARRDEQYF
-	-	TRBV19	TRBJ2-1	TGTGCCAGTAGTATAGGTCTATACAATGAGCAGTTCTTC	CASSIGLYNEQFF
-	TRBD2	TRBV6-5	TRBJ2-7	TGTGCCACGACCCCTAGCGGAGGCGGATACGAGCAGTACTTC	CATTPSGGGYEQYF
-	TRBD1	TRBV7-2	TRBJ1-1	TGTGCCAGCAGCCCGCAGGGGGGGCTTGAAGCTTTCTTT	CASSPQGGLEAFF
-	-	TRBV29-1	TRBJ1-2	TGCAGCGTCGAACCCCGGACCTTAGGCTACACCTTC	CSVEPRTLGYTF
once	TRBD1	TRBV29-1	TRBJ1-1	TGCAGCGTAGCACAGGGGCAGAACACTGAAGCTTTCTTT	CSVAQGQNTEAFF
-	-	TRBV29-1	TRBJ2-1	TGCAGCGCCTATACACTTAGCTCCTACAATGAGCAGTTCTTC	CSAYTLSSYNEQFF
few	-	TRBV6-5	TRBJ2-1	TGTGCCAGCGGGTACCTTGGCGACAATGAGCAGTTCTTC	CASGYLGDNEQFF
-	-	TRBV19	TRBJ1-3	TGTGCCAGTAGTATTACTGGGGAGGCTGGAAACACCATATATTTT	CASSITGEAGNTIYF
-	TRBD1	TRBV18	TRBJ1-4	TGTGCCAGCTCACCCGGGACAGGGGACGAAAAACTGTTTTTT	CASSPGTGDEKLFF
few	-	TRBV4-1	TRBJ1-2	TGCGCCAGCAGCCAAGAATGGCGACAGACCCAATCCTATGGCTACACCTTC	CASSQEWRQTQSYGYTF
-	-	TRBV5-6	TRBJ2-5	TGTGCCAGCAGCCGCGTTACTATACAAGAGACCCAGTACTTC	CASSRVTIQETQYF
-	TRBD1	TRBV7-2	TRBJ2-1	TGTGCCAGCAGCTTACAGGGGGCCATCGGCAATGAGCAGTTCTTC	CASSLQGAIGNEQFF
-	-	TRBV12-3/TRBV12-4	TRBJ2-3	TGTGCCAGCAGCCAAAGGTCGGATACGCAGTATTTT	CASSQRSDTQYF
-	-	TRBV6-2/TRBV6-3	TRBJ2-2	TGTGCCAGCAGCCGCAAGGGACCTACATCCGGGGAGCTGTTTTTT	CASSRKGPTSGELFF